A single TCR beta chain is shown here with its context. Its antigen is still unknown. Germline lookup yields CDR1 LNHDA and CDR2 SQIVND (reference sequence). This CDR3 region has 13 residues. V was clipped by 9 bases and J by 3 bases; unmatched bases: 6. This sample was taken from a study of cytomegalovirus exposure and HLA in healthy donors. As for the study in general: One earlier analysis, a look at 150 million to 200 million T cells, found approximately 120 million unique TCR beta sequences. Broader study findings: In an earlier analysis, about 87% or about 30%: the productive usage of most TCR beta V segments. Some TCR beta chains (over 150 of them) were listed as cytomegalovirus-associated.

The PCR contained 60 Vbeta and 13 Jbeta primers. The repertoire was sequenced with immunoSEQ multiplex PCR; TCRdb's copy has only in-frame clones and lacks some. The sample contains around 230,000 clones, around 79% of which appear only once. J is TRBJ2-7 and V is TRBV19; 9 nucleotides match TRBD1. The sample comprised PBMCs. The sequence was obtained from a male donor in good health and CMV-seronegative. The CDR3 bases are TGTGCCAGACGGGACAGGGAAGGCTACGAGCAGTACTTC. It encodes CARRDREGYEQYF.